The 3 T cell receptor beta chains in this list originate from one sample, sequenced in a study of T cell responses to AZD1222 COVID-19 vaccine. Libraries were prepared by immunoSEQ multiplex PCR; TCRdb keeps only in-frame clonotypes and omits some of them. The sample yields about 110,000 clones, approximately 86% seen once. The sequencing used peripheral blood, collected on day 0 of AZD1222 vaccination. The receptor set was obtained from an adult in good health.

This clone was seen a few times. This rearrangement joins TRBV28 to TRBJ2-7; 11 bases align to TRBD1. Germline V CDR1 and CDR2: MDHEN, SYDVKM. This CDR3 region has 16 residues. V shed 4 bases and J 3 bases; nucleotides not matched to a gene: 8. The CDR3 loop reads CASSSTSGTGGYEQYF. The DNA of the CDR3 is TGTGCCAGCAGTTCCACCTCCGGGACAGGGGGCTACGAGCAGTACTTC.

The chain is built from TRBV28 and TRBJ1-1; D uncertain. The CDR3 loop spans 15 amino acids. Germline V gives CDR1 MDHEN, CDR2 SYDVKM. V was trimmed by 5 bases and J by 1 base, leaving 14 bases between them. CDR3 DNA: TGTGCCAGCAGTCCCCCAGCTCAAAGGAACACTGAAGCTTTCTTT. It translates to CASSPPAQRNTEAFF. The whole variable domain, filled in from reference TRBV28 and TRBJ1-1, reads DVKVTQSSRYLVKRTGEKVFLECVQDMDHENMFWYRQDPGLGLRLIYFSYDVKMKEKGDIPEGYSVSREKKERFSLILESASTNQTSMYLCASSPPAQRNTEAFFGQGTRLTVV.

The gene calls are TRBV19 and TRBJ1-5, with TRBD1 matching over 10 bases. Germline V gene sequence: CDR1 LNHDA, CDR2 SQIVND (reference sequence). The CDR3 sequence is 15 residues long. V was clipped by 5 bases and J by 2 bases; unmatched bases: 3. The CDR3 loop reads CASSPGTGGNQPQHF. The DNA for the CDR3 is TGTGCCAGTAGTCCCGGGACAGGGGGCAATCAGCCCCAGCATTTT.